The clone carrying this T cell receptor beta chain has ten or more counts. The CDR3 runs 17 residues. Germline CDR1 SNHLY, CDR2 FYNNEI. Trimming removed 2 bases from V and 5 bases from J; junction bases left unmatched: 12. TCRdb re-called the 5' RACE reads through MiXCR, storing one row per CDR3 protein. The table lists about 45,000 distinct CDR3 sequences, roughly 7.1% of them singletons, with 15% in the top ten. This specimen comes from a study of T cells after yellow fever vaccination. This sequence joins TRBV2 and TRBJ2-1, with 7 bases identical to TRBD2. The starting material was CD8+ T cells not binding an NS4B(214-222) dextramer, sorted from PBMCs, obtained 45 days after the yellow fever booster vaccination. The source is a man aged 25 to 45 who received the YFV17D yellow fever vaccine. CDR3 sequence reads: CASSESAVVAGHNEQFF. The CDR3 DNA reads TGTGCCAGCAGTGAAAGCGCGGTGGTAGCGGGCCACAATGAGCAGTTCTTC.